This T cell receptor (beta chain) is drawn from a study of tumor-infiltrating lymphocytes in localized non-small cell lung cancer. Study in general: Each patient gave resected tumor and non-adjacent uninvolved lung tissue. Regarding the study as a whole: Technical variation could not be separated from intratumor heterogeneity here. Higher tumor T cell infiltration than in uninvolved lung was supported by TCRbeta sequencing. No T-cell fraction difference was seen between IM1 and IM2 tumors.

Comment on this clone: Its antigen is as yet unknown.

Deletions cut 4 bases from V and 3 bases from J, with 11 bases between. The CDR3 loop spans 14 amino acids. Germline CDR1 and CDR2: SGHRS and YFSETQ. Profiled with immunoSEQ multiplex PCR; TCRdb holds only in-frame clones, not every one. The sample contains some 7,600 clones, 55% to 80% of which appear only once. V and J are TRBV5-1 and TRBJ1-5, with a weak D call TRBD1 (5 bases). The sample taken for sequencing was uninvolved lung tissue not adjacent to the tumor. This sequence was found in a human donor with non-small cell lung cancer. The chain's CDR3 is CASSPDNPNQPQHF. The CDR3 DNA is TGCGCCAGCAGCCCGGACAATCCCAATCAGCCCCAGCATTTT.